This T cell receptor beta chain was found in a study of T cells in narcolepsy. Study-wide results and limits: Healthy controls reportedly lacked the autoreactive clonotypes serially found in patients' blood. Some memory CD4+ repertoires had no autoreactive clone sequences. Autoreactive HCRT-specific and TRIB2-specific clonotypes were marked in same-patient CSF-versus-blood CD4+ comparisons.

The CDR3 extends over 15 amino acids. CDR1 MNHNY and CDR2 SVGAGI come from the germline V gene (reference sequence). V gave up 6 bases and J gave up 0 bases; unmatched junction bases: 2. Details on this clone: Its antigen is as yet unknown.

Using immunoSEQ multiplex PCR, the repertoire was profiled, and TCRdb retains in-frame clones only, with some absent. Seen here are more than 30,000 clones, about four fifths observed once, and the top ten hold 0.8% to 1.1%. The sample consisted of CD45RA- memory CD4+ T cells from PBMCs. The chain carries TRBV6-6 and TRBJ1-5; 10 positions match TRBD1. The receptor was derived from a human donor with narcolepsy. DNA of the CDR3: TGTGCCAGCAGCCGGGACAGGGGTAGCAATCAGCCCCAGCATTTT. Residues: CASSRDRGSNQPQHF.